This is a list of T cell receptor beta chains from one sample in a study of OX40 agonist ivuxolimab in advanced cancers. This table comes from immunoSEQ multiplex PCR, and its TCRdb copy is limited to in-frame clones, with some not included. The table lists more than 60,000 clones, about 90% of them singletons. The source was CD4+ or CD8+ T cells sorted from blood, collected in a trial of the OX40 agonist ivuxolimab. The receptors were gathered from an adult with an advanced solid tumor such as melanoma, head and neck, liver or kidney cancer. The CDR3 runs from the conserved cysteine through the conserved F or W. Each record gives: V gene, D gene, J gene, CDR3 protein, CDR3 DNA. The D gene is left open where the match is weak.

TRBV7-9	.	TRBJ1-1	CASSSPGGNTEAFF	TGTGCCAGCAGCTCGCCCGGAGGGAACACTGAAGCTTTCTTT
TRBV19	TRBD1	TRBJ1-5	CASILTGQGNQPQHF	TGTGCCAGTATCTTGACAGGGCAGGGCAATCAGCCCCAGCATTTT
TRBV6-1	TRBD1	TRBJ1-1	CASSPRLGTGGKAFF	TGTGCCAGCAGTCCCCGGTTAGGGACAGGGGGCAAAGCTTTCTTT
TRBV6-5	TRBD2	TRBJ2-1	CASGRGGLGNEQFF	TGTGCCTCCGGGCGGGGGGGCCTTGGCAATGAGCAGTTCTTC
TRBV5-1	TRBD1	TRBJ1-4	CASSEGQGMEKLFF	TGCGCCAGCAGCGAAGGACAGGGTATGGAAAAACTGTTTTTT
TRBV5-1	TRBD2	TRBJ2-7	CASSLEASGKGEQYF	TGCGCCAGCAGCTTGGAGGCTAGCGGGAAGGGCGAGCAGTACTTC
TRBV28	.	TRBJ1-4	CASSPPGPFNEKLFF	TGTGCCAGCAGTCCTCCCGGGCCCTTTAATGAAAAACTGTTTTTT
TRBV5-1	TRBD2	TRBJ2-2	CASSLDTGGTGELFF	TGCGCCAGCAGCTTGGATACCGGGGGGACCGGGGAGCTGTTTTTT
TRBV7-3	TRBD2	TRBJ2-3	CASSLGGLAGEPGTQYF	TGTGCCAGCAGCTTAGGGGGACTAGCGGGAGAACCGGGTACGCAGTATTTT
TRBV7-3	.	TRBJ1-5	CASSLGSPREANQPQHF	TGTGCCAGCAGCTTAGGTTCTCCTCGGGAAGCCAATCAGCCCCAGCATTTT
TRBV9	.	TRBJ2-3	CASSARDFTDTQYF	TGTGCCAGCAGCGCCCGGGACTTCACAGATACGCAGTATTTT